A selection of T cell receptor beta chains follows, all from one sample in a study of blood T cell repertoires in COVID-19. Assay: immunoSEQ multiplex PCR; the TCRdb copy retains only in-frame clones and omits some. The sample consists of about 39,000 clones, 60% to 85% of them appearing once. Source material: peripheral blood. These receptors all come from a man in his sixties or seventies with acute or convalescent COVID-19. Each CDR3 is given with its conserved first and last residue. The D gene is left open where the match is weak. The size entry is marked missing in some rows and otherwise reads once, few, many or a size class.

D gene,clone size,V gene,J gene,CDR3 protein,CDR3 DNA
.,.,TRBV7-9,TRBJ2-1,CASSLAAGRRIEQFF,TGTGCCAGCAGCTTAGCGGCCGGGAGAAGGATTGAGCAGTTCTTC
.,few,TRBV9,TRBJ2-2,CASSVAGDTGELFF,TGTGCCAGCAGCGTAGCGGGAGATACCGGGGAGCTGTTTTTT
.,.,TRBV7-9,TRBJ2-6,CASSFQGYGANVLTF,TGTGCCAGCAGCTTCCAGGGTTATGGGGCCAACGTCCTGACTTTC
.,.,TRBV28,TRBJ1-1,CASSPGEGTEAFF,TGTGCCAGCTCTCCAGGGGAGGGGACTGAAGCTTTCTTT
TRBD2,.,TRBV11-2,TRBJ2-1,CASSLGTSGHNEQFF,TGTGCCAGCAGCTTAGGGACTAGCGGACACAATGAGCAGTTCTTC
TRBD2,.,TRBV5-1,TRBJ2-1,CASSYMTSGGNEQFF,TGCGCCAGCAGCTATATGACTAGCGGGGGGAATGAGCAGTTCTTC
.,.,TRBV4-2,TRBJ1-2,CASTQARLANYGYTF,TGTGCCAGCACCCAGGCTAGATTGGCTAACTATGGCTACACCTTC
.,.,TRBV6-6,TRBJ2-4,CASSYRGEGGPTLAKNIQYF,TGTGCCAGCAGCTACAGGGGGGAGGGGGGGCCAACTCTAGCCAAAAACATTCAGTACTTC
TRBD1,.,TRBV18,TRBJ1-2,CASSPPGTGSTGQGYTF,TGTGCCAGCTCACCACCGGGGACAGGGAGCACCGGGCAGGGCTACACCTTC
.,.,TRBV18,TRBJ2-3,CASSPPGLSSGDTQYF,TGTGCCAGCTCACCACCCGGACTCTCCAGCGGAGATACGCAGTATTTT
.,.,TRBV28,TRBJ1-2,CASSFQATNYGYTF,TGTGCCAGCAGTTTTCAGGCCACCAACTATGGCTACACCTTC
.,.,TRBV27,TRBJ2-1,CASSLFAGQNNEQFF,TGTGCCAGCAGTCTCTTCGCCGGACAGAACAATGAGCAGTTCTTC
TRBD1,.,TRBV4-1,TRBJ2-5,CASSQVGQGERETQYF,TGCGCCAGCAGCCAAGTCGGACAGGGGGAAAGGGAGACCCAGTACTTC
TRBD2,.,TRBV5-1,TRBJ2-7,CASSPGAGGSYEQYF,TGCGCCAGCAGCCCAGGGGCGGGAGGGTCCTACGAGCAGTACTTC
TRBD2,.,TRBV5-1,TRBJ2-5,CASSLGLAGRETQYF,TGCGCCAGCAGCTTGGGACTAGCGGGTAGGGAGACCCAGTACTTC
.,.,TRBV18,TRBJ2-5,CASSPPTYQETQYF,TGTGCCAGCTCACCACCCACATACCAAGAGACCCAGTACTTC
.,few,TRBV9,TRBJ1-3,CASSETGSSGNTIYF,TGTGCCAGCAGCGAAACAGGGAGCTCTGGAAACACCATATATTTT
TRBD2,.,TRBV28,TRBJ2-3,CASSSRVSGIGTDTQYF,TGTGCCAGCAGTTCCCGGGTTAGCGGGATTGGCACAGATACGCAGTATTTT
.,.,TRBV3-1/TRBV3-2,TRBJ2-1,CASSQDTDLAYNEQFF,TGTGCCAGCAGCCAAGATACGGACTTAGCCTACAATGAGCAGTTCTTC
.,.,TRBV18,TRBJ1-1,CASSATGNTEAFF,TGTGCCAGCTCAGCGACAGGGAACACTGAAGCTTTCTTT
.,.,TRBV6-1,TRBJ2-7,CASSEASFGGEQYF,TGTGCCAGCAGTGAAGCCAGTTTCGGCGGCGAGCAGTACTTC
TRBD2,.,TRBV7-3,TRBJ2-1,CASSPGLAVYNEQFF,TGTGCCAGCAGCCCCGGACTAGCGGTCTACAATGAGCAGTTCTTC
TRBD2,few,TRBV9,TRBJ2-1,CASSFGLAGIYNEQFF,TGTGCCAGCAGCTTTGGACTAGCGGGGATCTACAATGAGCAGTTCTTC
.,.,TRBV6-6,TRBJ1-3,CASISPGGANTIYF,TGTGCCAGCATCAGCCCCGGGGGTGCTAACACCATATATTTT
.,few,TRBV7-2,TRBJ1-1,CASSLGGDPNTEAFF,TGTGCCAGCAGCTTAGGCGGGGACCCGAACACTGAAGCTTTCTTT
.,.,TRBV28,TRBJ1-2,CASSLYPNGGYTF,TGTGCCAGCAGTTTATATCCAAACGGGGGCTACACCTTC
TRBD1,once,TRBV28,TRBJ1-2,CASRPTGRLGGYTF,TGTGCCAGCAGACCGACAGGGCGTCTCGGGGGCTACACCTTC
.,.,TRBV2,TRBJ2-4,CASSGGENIQYF,TGTGCCAGCAGTGGGGGGGAAAACATTCAGTACTTC
.,once,TRBV3-1/TRBV3-2,TRBJ1-1,CASSQEPGGGAFF,TGTGCCAGCAGCCAAGAGCCGGGTGGTGGGGCTTTCTTT